The TCR beta chain described here comes from a study of tumor-infiltrating lymphocytes in primary liver carcinoma. Study context: Surgery removed the patients' primary liver carcinoma.

Study-level findings and limits: Tumor specimens were characterized by a significantly higher top-250-clone fraction than blood (p = 0.039). CD8+ and CD4+ repertoires went uncompared, the samples being bulk unsorted.

This clonotype was detected only a few times. The target antigen is unknown. From germline, CDR1 is KGHSH and CDR2 LQKENI. V was trimmed by 3 bases and J by 0 bases, leaving 12 bases between them. The CDR3 totals 17 residues. The authors made TCR beta cDNA from around 500 ng total RNA with a constant-region primer. Researchers made the TCR beta libraries by running three nested multiplex PCR rounds with slightly modified ARM-PCR. TRBV1-TRBV30 forward primers paired with a C-beta reverse primer were used in the first two PCR rounds, which ran roughly 10 cycles each. Via MiXCR, TCRdb re-called the multiplex PCR reads, giving one row per CDR3 protein. The top ten hold around 7.1% of the sample, which has 190,000 or so distinct CDR3 sequences, roughly 61% seen once. They got blood RNA out of unsorted whole blood and also pulled out germline DNA. Around 4.1 milliliters of peripheral blood were collected before surgery.

The source of this sequence is a woman in her sixties with primary liver carcinoma and hepatitis B virus infection. The V call is TRBV18, the J call TRBJ2-6; no firm D call. Sequencing input: peripheral blood. The CDR3 DNA sequence: TGTGCCAGCTCACCGTCCCGAGGTAGCTCTGGGGCCAACGTCCTGACTTTC. It yields the protein CASSPSRGSSGANVLTF.